This T cell receptor (beta chain) was identified during a study of blood T cells in healthy people across ages. About 10 milliliters of peripheral blood were drawn from each donor into EDTA-treated tubes. The length of the CDR3 is 9 residues. The germline CDR1 and CDR2 sequences are DFQATT and SNEGSKA (reference sequence). A sample-barcoded 5' primer and a J-beta primer mix were used in a second PCR of roughly 7 to 11 cycles. Template switching added a 12-random-nucleotide identifier to every cDNA molecule. TCRdb independently ran MiXCR on the 5' RACE reads; one entry per CDR3 protein. The table lists about 1,500,000 distinct CDR3 sequences, approximately 38% of them singletons.

The sequenced sample was blood. The J gene is TRBJ1-4, the V gene TRBV20-1; D unresolved. The source of this sequence is a woman younger than 35 in good health. In nucleotides, the CDR3 is TGCAGGCCCGGGGAAAAACTGTTTTTT. Translation: CRPGEKLFF.